This is a list of T cell receptor beta chains from one sample in a study of blood T cells in healthy people across ages. MiXCR, run by TCRdb on the 5' RACE reads, gives a single entry per CDR3 protein. This table has about 680,000 distinct CDR3 sequences, roughly 49% appearing once. Sequenced: blood. The source of these receptors is a woman aged 60-75 years in good health. Each CDR3 is given with its conserved first and last residue. The order of the fields is D gene, J gene, V gene, clone size, CDR3 DNA, CDR3 protein. A D gene is named only where the DNA matches it firmly. For some rows the clone size is stated as once, few or many, or as a class when expanded; others skip it.

. | TRBJ2-2 | TRBV24-1 | . | TGTGCCACCAGTGATAACAGGTTAAACACCGGGGAGCTGTTTTTT | CATSDNRLNTGELFF
. | TRBJ1-2 | TRBV15 | . | TGTGCCACCAGCAGAGGGGAGTCCGTTTATGGCTACACCTTC | CATSRGESVYGYTF
. | TRBJ2-7 | TRBV2 | . | TGTGCCAGCAGGGGTAGCCGGTCTAGTTTATACGAGCAGTACTTC | CASRGSRSSLYEQYF
. | TRBJ1-2 | TRBV28 | . | TGTGCCAGCAACTGGGGATCGTATGGCTACACCTTC | CASNWGSYGYTF
. | TRBJ2-2 | TRBV15 | . | TGTGCCACCAGCAGAGATAAAACAGCTGCGAACACCGGGGAGCTGTTTTTT | CATSRDKTAANTGELFF
. | TRBJ2-7 | TRBV27 | many | TGTGCCAGCAGTTTATCGATGGACGGATTCTACGAGCAGTACTTC | CASSLSMDGFYEQYF
. | TRBJ2-3 | TRBV21-1 | . | TGTGCCAGCACCGACAGGGGGCAGACAGATACGCAGTATTTT | CASTDRGQTDTQYF
. | TRBJ1-2 | TRBV15 | . | TGTGCCACCAGCAGGCCGGGACTGGAAGGGCTTAACTATGGCTACACCTTC | CATSRPGLEGLNYGYTF
TRBD1 | TRBJ1-2 | TRBV12-3/TRBV12-4 | few | TGTGCCAGCAGTTTATTGGACAGGGAACATGGCTACACCTTC | CASSLLDREHGYTF
. | TRBJ2-3 | TRBV7-2 | . | TGTGCCAGCAGCTTATATCAGGGCACAGATACGCAGTATTTT | CASSLYQGTDTQYF
. | TRBJ2-1 | TRBV24-1 | . | TGTGCCACCAGTGACACTACAGGGAGCTCCTACAATGAGCAGTTCTTC | CATSDTTGSSYNEQFF
. | TRBJ2-3 | TRBV29-1 | few | TGCAGCGCCGAAGGGGAAGACACAGATACGCAGTATTTT | CSAEGEDTDTQYF
TRBD2 | TRBJ2-3 | TRBV29-1 | many | TGCAGCGTTGAAGGGGATGAGACTAGCGGGAGTCCCTTCAATACGCAGTATTTT | CSVEGDETSGSPFNTQYF
. | TRBJ2-4 | TRBV29-1 | . | TGCAGCGCCGGAGGGGAACAAATAGCCAAAAACATTCAGTACTTC | CSAGGEQIAKNIQYF
. | TRBJ2-7 | TRBV2 | few | TGTGCCAGCAGGGGGACTCCCGGTAGGATCTACGAGCAGTACTTC | CASRGTPGRIYEQYF
TRBD1 | TRBJ1-1 | TRBV20-1 | few | TGCAGTGCTAGAGCGGGGACAGTTAACACTGAAGCTTTCTTT | CSARAGTVNTEAFF
TRBD1 | TRBJ1-1 | TRBV9 | . | TGTGCCAGCAGCGCGACAGGGGCCAACACTGAAGCTTTCTTT | CASSATGANTEAFF
. | TRBJ1-4 | TRBV18 | . | TGTGCCAGCGCACCACCGAGTAGTGAAAAACTGTTTTTT | CASAPPSSEKLFF
TRBD2 | TRBJ2-7 | TRBV7-2 | . | TGTGCCAGCAGCTTAGAAGGCGGGAGTCCCACCTACGAGCAGTACTTC | CASSLEGGSPTYEQYF
. | TRBJ2-4 | TRBV2 | many | TGTGCCACCGGGATACACGAAAACATTCAGTACTTC | CATGIHENIQYF
. | TRBJ1-2 | TRBV20-1 | few | TGCAGTGCTCGAAGTACCGGCAGGGGCGGAGGCTACACCTTC | CSARSTGRGGGYTF
. | TRBJ1-4 | TRBV10-3 | few | TGTGCCGTCGGGGGTAATGAAAAACTGTTTTTT | CAVGGNEKLFF
TRBD2 | TRBJ2-7 | TRBV7-2 | few | TGTGCCAGCAGCTTAATCGGAGGGGGACTAGCGGGAGCTGAGCAGTACTTC | CASSLIGGGLAGAEQYF
. | TRBJ2-4 | TRBV20-1 | few | TGCAGTGCTAGTAAGAGGAACGTACTATTAAACATTCAGTACTTC | CSASKRNVLLNIQYF
TRBD1 | TRBJ2-1 | TRBV29-1 | few | TGCAGCGTTCCGCGGACAGGGGGCTCCTACAATGAGCAGTTCTTC | CSVPRTGGSYNEQFF
. | TRBJ2-4 | TRBV7-2 | . | TGTGCCAGCAGCTTGGCCCGGGGCGAAAACATTCAGTACTTC | CASSLARGENIQYF
. | TRBJ2-7 | TRBV5-8 | . | TGTGCCAGCAGCTTGAAGCGGGCTCCCTACGAGCAGTACTTC | CASSLKRAPYEQYF
. | TRBJ2-7 | TRBV21-1 | . | TGTGCCAGCACTTCCGACAGGGATACCTACGAGCAGTACTTC | CASTSDRDTYEQYF
TRBD1 | TRBJ2-4 | TRBV29-1 | . | TGCAGCGTTGGGGTGGGACAGGGAGACATTCAGTACTTC | CSVGVGQGDIQYF
. | TRBJ1-1 | TRBV6-5 | . | TGTGCCGTACACAGGGTCGCGAACACTGAAGCTTTCTTT | CAVHRVANTEAFF
. | TRBJ2-3 | TRBV7-2 | . | TGTGCCAGCAGTTCTACAGGGAGGCCTAGCACAGATACGCAGTATTTT | CASSSTGRPSTDTQYF
TRBD2 | TRBJ2-1 | TRBV24-1 | . | TGTGCCACCAGTGATTCTAGCGGGGCATACAATGAGCAGTTCTTC | CATSDSSGAYNEQFF